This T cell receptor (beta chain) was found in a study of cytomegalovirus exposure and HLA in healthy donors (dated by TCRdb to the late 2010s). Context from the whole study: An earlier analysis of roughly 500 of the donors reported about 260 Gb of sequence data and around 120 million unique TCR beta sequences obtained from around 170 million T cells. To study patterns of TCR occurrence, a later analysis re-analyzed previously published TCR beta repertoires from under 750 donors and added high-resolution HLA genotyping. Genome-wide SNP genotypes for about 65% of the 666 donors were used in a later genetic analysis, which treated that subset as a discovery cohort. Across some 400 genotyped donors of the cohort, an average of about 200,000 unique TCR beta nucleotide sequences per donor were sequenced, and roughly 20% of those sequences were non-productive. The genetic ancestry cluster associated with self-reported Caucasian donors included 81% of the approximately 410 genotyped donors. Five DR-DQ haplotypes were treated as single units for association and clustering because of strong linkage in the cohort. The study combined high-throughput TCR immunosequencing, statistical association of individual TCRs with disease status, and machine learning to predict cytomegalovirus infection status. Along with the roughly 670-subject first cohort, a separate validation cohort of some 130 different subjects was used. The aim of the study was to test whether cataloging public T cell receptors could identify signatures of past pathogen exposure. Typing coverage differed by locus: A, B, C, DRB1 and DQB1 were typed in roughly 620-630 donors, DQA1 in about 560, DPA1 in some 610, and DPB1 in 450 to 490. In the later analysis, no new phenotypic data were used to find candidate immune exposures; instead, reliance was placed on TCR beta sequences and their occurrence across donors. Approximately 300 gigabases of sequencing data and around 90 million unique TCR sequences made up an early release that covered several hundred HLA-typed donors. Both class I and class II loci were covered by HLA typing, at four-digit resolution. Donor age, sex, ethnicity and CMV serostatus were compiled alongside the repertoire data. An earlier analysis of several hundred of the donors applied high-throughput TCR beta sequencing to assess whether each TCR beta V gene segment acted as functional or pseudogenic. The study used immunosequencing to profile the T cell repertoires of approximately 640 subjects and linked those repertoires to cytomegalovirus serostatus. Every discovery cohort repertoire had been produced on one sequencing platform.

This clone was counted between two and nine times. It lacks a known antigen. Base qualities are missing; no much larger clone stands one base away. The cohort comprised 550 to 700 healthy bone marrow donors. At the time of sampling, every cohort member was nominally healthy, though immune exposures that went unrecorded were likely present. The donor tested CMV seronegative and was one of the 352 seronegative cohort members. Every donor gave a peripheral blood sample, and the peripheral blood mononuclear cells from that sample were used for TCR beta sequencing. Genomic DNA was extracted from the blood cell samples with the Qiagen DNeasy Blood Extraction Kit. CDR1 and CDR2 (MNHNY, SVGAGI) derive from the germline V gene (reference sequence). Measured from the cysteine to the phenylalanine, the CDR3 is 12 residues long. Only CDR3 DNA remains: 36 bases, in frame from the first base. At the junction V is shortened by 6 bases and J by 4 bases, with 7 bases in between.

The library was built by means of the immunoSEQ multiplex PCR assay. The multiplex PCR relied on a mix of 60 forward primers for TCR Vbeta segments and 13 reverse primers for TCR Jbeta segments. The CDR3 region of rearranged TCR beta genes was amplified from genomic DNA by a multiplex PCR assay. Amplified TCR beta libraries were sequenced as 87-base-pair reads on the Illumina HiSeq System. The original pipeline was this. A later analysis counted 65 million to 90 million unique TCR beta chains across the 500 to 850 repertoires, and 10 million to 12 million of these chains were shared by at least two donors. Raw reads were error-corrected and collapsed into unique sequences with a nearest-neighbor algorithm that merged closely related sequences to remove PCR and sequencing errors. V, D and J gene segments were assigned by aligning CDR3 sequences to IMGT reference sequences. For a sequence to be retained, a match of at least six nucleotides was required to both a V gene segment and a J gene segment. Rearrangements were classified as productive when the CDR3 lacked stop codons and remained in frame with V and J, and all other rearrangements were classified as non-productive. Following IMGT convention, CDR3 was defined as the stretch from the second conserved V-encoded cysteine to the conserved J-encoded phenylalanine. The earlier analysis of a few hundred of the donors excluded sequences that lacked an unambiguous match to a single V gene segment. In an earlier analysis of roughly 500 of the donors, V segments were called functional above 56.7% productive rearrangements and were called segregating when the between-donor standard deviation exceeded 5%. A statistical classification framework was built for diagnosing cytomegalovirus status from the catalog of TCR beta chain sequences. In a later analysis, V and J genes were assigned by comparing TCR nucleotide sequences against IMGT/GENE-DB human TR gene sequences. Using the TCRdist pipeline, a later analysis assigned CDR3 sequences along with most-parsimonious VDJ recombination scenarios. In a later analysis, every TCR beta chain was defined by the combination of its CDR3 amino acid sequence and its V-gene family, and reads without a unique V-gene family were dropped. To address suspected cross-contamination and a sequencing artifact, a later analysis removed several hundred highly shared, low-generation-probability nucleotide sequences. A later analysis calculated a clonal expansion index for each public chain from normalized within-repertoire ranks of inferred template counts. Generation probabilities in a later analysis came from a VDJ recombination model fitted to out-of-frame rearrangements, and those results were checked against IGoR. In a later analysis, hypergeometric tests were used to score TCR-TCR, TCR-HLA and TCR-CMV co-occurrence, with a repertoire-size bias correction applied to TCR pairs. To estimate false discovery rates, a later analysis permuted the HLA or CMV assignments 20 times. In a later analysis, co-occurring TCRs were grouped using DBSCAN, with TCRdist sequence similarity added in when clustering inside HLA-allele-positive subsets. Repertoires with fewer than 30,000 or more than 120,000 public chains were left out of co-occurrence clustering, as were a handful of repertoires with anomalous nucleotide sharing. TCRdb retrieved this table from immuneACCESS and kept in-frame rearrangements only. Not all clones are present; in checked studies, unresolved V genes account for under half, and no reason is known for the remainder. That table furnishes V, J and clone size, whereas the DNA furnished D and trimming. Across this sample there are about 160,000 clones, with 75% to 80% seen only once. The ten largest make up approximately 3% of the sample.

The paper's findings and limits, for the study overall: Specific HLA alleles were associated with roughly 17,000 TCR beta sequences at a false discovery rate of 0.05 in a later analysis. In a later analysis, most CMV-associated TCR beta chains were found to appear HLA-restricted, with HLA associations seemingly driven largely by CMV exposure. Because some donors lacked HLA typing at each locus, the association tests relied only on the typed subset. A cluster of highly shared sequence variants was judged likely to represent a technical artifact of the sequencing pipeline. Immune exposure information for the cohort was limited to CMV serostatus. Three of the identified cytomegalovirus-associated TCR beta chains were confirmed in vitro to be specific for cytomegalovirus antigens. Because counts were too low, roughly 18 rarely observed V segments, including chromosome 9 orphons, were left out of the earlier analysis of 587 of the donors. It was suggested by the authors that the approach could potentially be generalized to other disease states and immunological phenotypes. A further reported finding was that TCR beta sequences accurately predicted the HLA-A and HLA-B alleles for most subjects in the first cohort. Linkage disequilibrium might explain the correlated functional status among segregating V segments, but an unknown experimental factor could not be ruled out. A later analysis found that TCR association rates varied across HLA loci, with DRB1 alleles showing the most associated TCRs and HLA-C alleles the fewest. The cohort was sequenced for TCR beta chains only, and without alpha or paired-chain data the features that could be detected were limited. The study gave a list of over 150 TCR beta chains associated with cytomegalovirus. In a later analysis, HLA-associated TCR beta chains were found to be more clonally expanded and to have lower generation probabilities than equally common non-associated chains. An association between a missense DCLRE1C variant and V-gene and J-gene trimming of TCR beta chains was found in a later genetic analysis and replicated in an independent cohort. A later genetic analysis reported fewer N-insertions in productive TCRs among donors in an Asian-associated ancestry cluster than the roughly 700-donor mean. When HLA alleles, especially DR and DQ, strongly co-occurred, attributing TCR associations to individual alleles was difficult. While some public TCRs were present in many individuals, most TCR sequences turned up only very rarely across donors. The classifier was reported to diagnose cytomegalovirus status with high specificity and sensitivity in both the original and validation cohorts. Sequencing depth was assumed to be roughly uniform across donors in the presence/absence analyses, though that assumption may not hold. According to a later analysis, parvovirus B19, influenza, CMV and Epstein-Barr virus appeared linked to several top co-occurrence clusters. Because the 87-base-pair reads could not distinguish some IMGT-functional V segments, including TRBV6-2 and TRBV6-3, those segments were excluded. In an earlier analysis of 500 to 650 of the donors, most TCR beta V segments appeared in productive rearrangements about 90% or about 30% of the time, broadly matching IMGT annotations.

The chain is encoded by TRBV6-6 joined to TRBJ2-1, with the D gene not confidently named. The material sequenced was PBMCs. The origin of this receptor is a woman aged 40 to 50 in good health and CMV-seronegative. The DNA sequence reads TGTGCCAGCAGCCTGAGATACAATGAGCAGTTCTTC. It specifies CASSLRYNEQFF.